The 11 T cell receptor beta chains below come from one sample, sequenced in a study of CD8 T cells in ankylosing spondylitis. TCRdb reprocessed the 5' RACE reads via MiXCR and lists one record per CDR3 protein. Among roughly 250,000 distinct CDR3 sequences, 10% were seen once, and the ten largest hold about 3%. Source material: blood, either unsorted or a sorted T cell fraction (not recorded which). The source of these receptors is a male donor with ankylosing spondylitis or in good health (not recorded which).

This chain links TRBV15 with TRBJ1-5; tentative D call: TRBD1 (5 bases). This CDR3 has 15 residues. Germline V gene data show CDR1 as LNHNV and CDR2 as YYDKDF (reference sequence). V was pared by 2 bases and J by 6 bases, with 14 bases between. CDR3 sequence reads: CATSRPGEQGQPQHF. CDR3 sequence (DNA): TGTGCCACCAGCAGACCGGGAGAGCAGGGTCAGCCCCAGCATTTT.

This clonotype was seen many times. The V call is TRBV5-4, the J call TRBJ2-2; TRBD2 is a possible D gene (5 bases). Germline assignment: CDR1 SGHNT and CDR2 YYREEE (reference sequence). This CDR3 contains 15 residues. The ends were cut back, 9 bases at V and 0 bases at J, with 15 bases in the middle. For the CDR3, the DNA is TGTGCCACCGGGGTGGGGTTCGCGAACACCGGGGAGCTGTTTTTT. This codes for CATGVGFANTGELFF.

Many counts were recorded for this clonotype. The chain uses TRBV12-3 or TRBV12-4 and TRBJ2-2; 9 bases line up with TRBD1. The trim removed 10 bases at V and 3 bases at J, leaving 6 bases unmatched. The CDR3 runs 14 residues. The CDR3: CANADRGYTGELFF. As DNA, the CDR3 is TGTGCCAACGCGGACAGGGGTTACACCGGGGAGCTGTTTTTT.

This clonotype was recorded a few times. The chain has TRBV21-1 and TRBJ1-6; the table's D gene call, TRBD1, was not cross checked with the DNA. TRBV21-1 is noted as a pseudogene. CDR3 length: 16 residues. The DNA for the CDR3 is TGTGCCAGCAGCCCTCCCGGGACAGGGGACGGATCACCCCTCCACTTT. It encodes CASSPPGTGDGSPLHF.

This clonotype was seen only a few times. The CDR3 sequence is CAWSVSSANEQFF. The CDR3 region has the DNA TGTGCCTGGAGTGTGTCTAGCGCGAATGAGCAGTTCTTC. The J gene is TRBJ2-1, the V gene TRBV30; the D gene is possibly TRBD2 (6 bases). The germline V gene encodes CDR1 GTSNPN and CDR2 SVGIG (reference sequence). The CDR3 contains 13 residues. The V and J ends lost 0 bases and 7 bases respectively, with 10 bases between them.

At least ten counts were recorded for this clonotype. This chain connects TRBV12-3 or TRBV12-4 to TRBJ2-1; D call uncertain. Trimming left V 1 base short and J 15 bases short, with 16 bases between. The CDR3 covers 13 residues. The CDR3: CASSLDPYPLLFF. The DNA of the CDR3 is TGTGCCAGCAGTTTAGATCCATATCCCCTACTGTTCTTC.

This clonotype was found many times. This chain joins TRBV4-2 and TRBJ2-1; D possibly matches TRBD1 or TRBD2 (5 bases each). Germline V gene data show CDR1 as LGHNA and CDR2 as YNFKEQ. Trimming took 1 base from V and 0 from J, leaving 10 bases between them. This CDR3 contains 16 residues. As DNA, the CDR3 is TGTGCCAGCAGCCAAGGGGACGGGAACTCCTACAATGAGCAGTTCTTC. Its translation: CASSQGDGNSYNEQFF.

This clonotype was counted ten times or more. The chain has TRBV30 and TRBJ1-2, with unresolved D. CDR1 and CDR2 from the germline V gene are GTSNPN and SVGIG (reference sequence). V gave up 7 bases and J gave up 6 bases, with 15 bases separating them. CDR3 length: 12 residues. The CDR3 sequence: CALTEEVDGYTF. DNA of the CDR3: TGTGCCTTGACCGAGGAGGTCGATGGCTACACCTTC. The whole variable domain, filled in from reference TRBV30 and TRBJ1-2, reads SQTIHQWPATLVQPVGSPLSLECTVEGTSNPNLYWYRQAAGRGLQLLFYSVGIGQISSEVPQNLSASRPQDRQFILSSKKLLLSDSGFYLCALTEEVDGYTFGSGTRLTVV.

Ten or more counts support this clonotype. This CDR3 is CASTLAGGTTDTQYF. CDR3 bases: TGCGCCAGCACCCTAGCGGGGGGTACCACAGATACGCAGTATTTT. The chain joins TRBV5-1 to TRBJ2-3; 11 bases fit TRBD2. With V trimmed by 6 bases and J by 2 bases, 5 bases remained unmatched. This CDR3 has 15 residues. Per germline, CDR1 SGHRS and CDR2 YFSETQ.

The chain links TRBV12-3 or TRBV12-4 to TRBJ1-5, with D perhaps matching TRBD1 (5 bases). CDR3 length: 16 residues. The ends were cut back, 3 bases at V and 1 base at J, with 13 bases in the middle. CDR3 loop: CASSLSGEVSNQPQHF. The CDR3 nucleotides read TGTGCCAGCAGTTTGTCGGGGGAGGTGAGCAATCAGCCCCAGCATTTT.

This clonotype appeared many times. The CDR3 DNA reads TGCAGCGCGGGGACTCAGGAAGATACGCAGTATTTT. It codes for CSAGTQEDTQYF. The chain couples TRBV29-1 to TRBJ2-3, with a tentative D call TRBD2 (6 bases). CDR1 and CDR2 (germline): SQVTM, ANQGSEA. Trimming removed 7 bases from V and 5 bases from J, with 13 bases in between. This CDR3 is built from 12 residues.